The 15 T cell receptor beta chains given below trace back to one sample, sequenced in a study of vaccination effects on CD4 cells after COVID-19. Profiled with immunoSEQ multiplex PCR; TCRdb holds only in-frame clones, not every one. The sample consists of 35,000 to 40,000 clones, approximately 72% of them appearing once. Investigators separated out CD4+ T cells once 10 days of culture had passed. For these receptors, no antigen is known. Sequences were derived from CD4+ T cells from PBMCs cultured without peptide, sampled before COVID-19 vaccination. The receptor source for this set is a human donor who received a COVID-19 vaccine.

The chain has TRBV6-2 or TRBV6-3 and TRBJ2-6, with D unclear. V lost 4 bases, J lost 0 bases, and 16 bases lay in between. The CDR3 runs to 18 residues. CDR1 is MNHEY and CDR2 is SVGEGT in the germline V gene. The CDR3, as DNA: TGTGCCAGCAGTTTCTCTGAAAAACGGTCCTCTGGGGCCAACGTCCTGACTTTC. Translating gives CASSFSEKRSSGANVLTF.

This clone occurred once. The genes are TRBV28 and TRBJ2-4, with no clear D. V was pared by 6 bases and J by 6 bases, with 21 bases between. Germline loops: CDR1 MDHEN, CDR2 SYDVKM. There are 16 residues in the CDR3. CDR3: CASSSRTGRAGNIQYF. CDR3 bases: TGTGCCAGCAGCTCCCGGACCGGGCGAGCTGGAAACATTCAGTACTTC.

This sequence joins TRBV6-5 and TRBJ2-2; possible D gene TRBD2, 6 bases. This CDR3 region has 15 residues. Germline CDR1 MNHEY, CDR2 SVGAGI. V lost 6 bases, J lost 2 bases, and 13 bases lay in between. CDR3 nucleotide sequence: TGTGCCAGCAGGAGAGGAGGGCCCAACACCGGGGAGCTGTTTTTT. Translation: CASRRGGPNTGELFF.

This sequence joins TRBV7-9 and TRBJ2-3, with a possible D match to TRBD1 (6 bases). The CDR3 consists of 14 residues. V was cut by 3 bases and J by 4 bases, with 11 bases left in between. Germline V gene data show CDR1 as SEHNR and CDR2 as FQNEAQ (reference sequence). CDR3 coding DNA: TGTGCCAGCAGCTTTACAGGGAATGCAGATACGCAGTATTTT. The encoded protein is CASSFTGNADTQYF.

The genes are TRBV18 and TRBJ2-7; tentative D call: TRBD1 (6 bases). The germline V gene has CDR1 KGHSH and CDR2 LQKENI. Trimming took 0 bases from V and 3 from J, leaving 12 bases between them. The CDR3 covers 15 residues. The CDR3 DNA follows: TGTGCCAGCTCACCACCGAAGGGGACATACTACGAGCAGTACTTC. This sequence encodes CASSPPKGTYYEQYF.

This clone has a handful of counts. The DNA for the CDR3 is TGTGCCAGCAGCTTCTTCAGGGGAGAGACCCAGTACTTC. Translation: CASSFFRGETQYF. This sequence joins TRBV5-6 and TRBJ2-5; D might be TRBD1 (6 bases). This CDR3 comprises 13 residues. Germline-derived CDR1 and CDR2 are SGHDT and YYEEEE. Trimming removed 2 bases at V and 4 bases at J, with 9 bases between.

This clone was observed a single time. The chain recombines TRBV9 with TRBJ2-3; perhaps D is TRBD1 or TRBD2 (5 bases each). Germline V gives CDR1 SGDLS, CDR2 YYNGEE. CDR3 size: 12 residues. Trimming removed 7 bases at V and 2 bases at J, with 8 bases between. The CDR3 DNA reads as TGTGCCAGCGGGGGACCCACAGATACGCAGTATTTT. Translation gives CASGGPTDTQYF.

Only a few counts were recorded for this clone. The rearrangement links TRBV3-1 (or the pseudogene TRBV3-2) to TRBJ2-5; D assignment may be TRBD1 or TRBD2 (6 bases each). With 3 bases removed from V and 4 bases from J, the gap between germline ends came to 9 bases. The germline CDR1 and CDR2 sequences are LGHDT and YNNKEL (reference sequence). The CDR3 runs 13 residues. CDR3 bases: TGTGCCAGCAGCCAGGGGGGCGCAGAGACCCAGTACTTC. This translates into CASSQGGAETQYF.

The rearrangement joins TRBV18 to TRBJ1-2; D is perhaps TRBD1 (5 bases). CDR3 length: 16 amino acids. Deletions cut 6 bases from V and 4 bases from J, with 21 bases between. CDR1 and CDR2 (germline): KGHSH, LQKENI. CDR3 DNA: TGTGCCAGCTCCCACCCGGGAAGGGACGTCGGCTATGGCTACACCTTC. Its protein product is CASSHPGRDVGYGYTF.

The chain uses TRBV29-1 and TRBJ1-2, with D possibly matching TRBD1 (5 bases). Germline CDR1 and CDR2: SQVTM and ANQGSEA. The V end lost 7 bases, the J end lost 6 bases, and 9 bases lay between the germline ends. This CDR3 has 10 residues. This CDR3 reads CSALGDGYTF. The CDR3 bases are TGCAGCGCCCTAGGGGATGGCTACACCTTC.

This clone has more than one count but fewer than ten. This chain joins TRBV5-1 and TRBJ1-2; 9 bases line up with TRBD1. Germline trimming cut 2 bases from V and 6 bases from J; bases unmatched to any gene: 5. The CDR3 has 14 residues. Germline V gene sequence: CDR1 SGHRS, CDR2 YFSETQ. CDR3 loop: CASSLAQGADGYTF. For the CDR3, the DNA is TGCGCCAGCAGCTTAGCACAGGGGGCTGATGGCTACACCTTC.

In DNA form, the CDR3 reads TGTGCCAGCAGAACCCCGGACAGGCTAGAAGCTTTCTTT. Translated: CASRTPDRLEAFF. The chain carries TRBV6-5 and TRBJ1-1, with 7 nucleotides matching TRBD1. Germline V gene data show CDR1 as MNHEY and CDR2 as SVGAGI. J gave up 8 bases and V 6 bases, and 9 bases lay outside the gene matches. This CDR3 has 13 residues.

The chain links TRBV7-3 to TRBJ2-1; TRBD2 is a possible D gene (6 bases). Germline V gene data show CDR1 as SGHTA and CDR2 as FQGTGA. Trimming left V 2 bases short and J 10 bases short, with 15 bases between. CDR3 length: 14 residues. The CDR3 region is CASSLDPGRGEQFF. The DNA for the CDR3 is TGTGCCAGCAGCTTAGATCCCGGTCGGGGGGAGCAGTTCTTC.

The chain recombines TRBV27 with TRBJ2-1, with 9 bases lining up with TRBD1. CDR1 is MNHEY, CDR2 SMNVEV, per germline (reference sequence). V lost 6 bases to trimming and J lost 5 bases; unmatched junction nucleotides: 14. The CDR3 covers 17 residues. The DNA of the CDR3 is TGTGCCAGCAGCAATGGACGAGGGGGGACAGGGAACAATGAGCAGTTCTTC. This codes for CASSNGRGGTGNNEQFF.

The chain recombines TRBV6-1 with TRBJ1-3, with D perhaps TRBD1 (6 bases). Germline V lookup: CDR1 MNHNS, CDR2 SASEGT. Trimming stripped 0 bases from V and 4 bases from J, with 13 bases between. The CDR3 is made up of 16 amino acids. CDR3 in amino acids: CASSEAIGGAGNTIYF. The CDR3 region has the DNA TGTGCCAGCAGTGAAGCAATAGGGGGAGCAGGAAACACCATATATTTT.